The rows below give T cell receptor beta chains drawn from one sample of a study of regulatory T cells in long-lasting Graves disease. TCRdb fed the multiplex PCR reads into MiXCR, producing one record per CDR3 protein. The data hold around 500,000 distinct CDR3 sequences, with around 21% observed a single time. This specimen consisted of peripheral blood mononuclear cells (PBMCs), obtained when the disease was refractory, from a patient treated with antithyroid drugs. All receptors come from a female donor with Graves disease. The CDR3 runs from the conserved cysteine through the conserved F or W. D genes are given only for firm matches. Clone sizes are given selectively: once, few, many, or a class where the clone is expanded.

j_call v_call d_call clone_size cdr3_aa cdr3_nt
TRBJ2-5 TRBV7-9 - few CASSHRDKGGETQYF TGTGCCAGCAGCCACCGGGACAAGGGGGGAGAGACCCAGTACTTC
TRBJ2-2 TRBV25-1 TRBD2 - CASSGLGVGLAGGNTGELFF TGTGCCAGCAGTGGTTTAGGGGTTGGGTTAGCGGGAGGCAACACCGGGGAGCTGTTTTTT
TRBJ2-2 TRBV12-3/TRBV12-4 TRBD1 many CASSSPGTGNTGELFF TGTGCCAGCAGTTCGCCCGGGACAGGGAACACCGGGGAGCTGTTTTTT
TRBJ2-7 TRBV10-3 TRBD2 few CATQTSGGAYEQYF TGTGCCACCCAGACTAGCGGGGGAGCCTACGAGCAGTACTTC
TRBJ2-7 TRBV29-1 TRBD2 many CSVEGLAGTYEQYF TGCAGCGTTGAAGGGCTAGCGGGGACCTACGAGCAGTACTTC
TRBJ2-2 TRBV7-9 - many CASSLSAGELFF TGTGCCAGCAGCCTTTCCGCCGGGGAGCTGTTTTTT
TRBJ1-4 TRBV5-1 - few CASSLGGDSEKLFF TGCGCCAGCAGCTTGGGGGGAGACAGTGAAAAACTGTTTTTT
TRBJ1-1 TRBV11-2 - many CASSLAAGMNTEAFF TGTGCCAGCAGCTTAGCCGCGGGAATGAACACTGAAGCTTTCTTT
TRBJ2-7 TRBV7-2 - few CASSLLAAAYEQYF TGTGCCAGCAGCTTATTGGCCGCCGCCTACGAGCAGTACTTC
TRBJ2-1 TRBV5-6 TRBD2 - CASSLALGGLAAYNEQFF TGTGCCAGCAGCTTGGCCCTGGGGGGACTAGCGGCTTACAATGAGCAGTTCTTC
TRBJ1-2 TRBV28 TRBD1 many CASSGGGRGHRF TGTGCCAGCAGTGGAGGGGGCCGGGGACACCGCTTC
TRBJ1-1 TRBV12-3/TRBV12-4 - many CASSRQSQVTEAFF TGTGCCAGCAGCCGTCAGTCCCAAGTCACTGAAGCTTTCTTT
TRBJ2-2 TRBV6-2/TRBV6-3 TRBD1 - CASSYSLDPGQSNTGELFF TGTGCCAGCAGTTACTCGTTGGATCCGGGACAGAGTAACACCGGGGAGCTGTTTTTT
TRBJ2-1 TRBV6-5 TRBD1 - CASSYSTGENEQFF TGTGCCAGCAGTTACTCGACAGGGGAAAATGAGCAGTTCTTC
TRBJ1-4 TRBV7-9 - many CASSRRGGVATNEKLFF TGTGCCAGCAGCCGTAGGGGAGGTGTTGCAACTAATGAAAAACTGTTTTTT
TRBJ2-7 TRBV3-1 - many CASSPGKGSYEQYF TGTGCCAGCAGCCCCGGAAAGGGCTCCTACGAGCAGTACTTC
TRBJ1-2 TRBV30 - many CAWTVTNYGYTF TGTGCCTGGACAGTTACTAACTATGGCTACACCTTC
TRBJ1-1 TRBV7-9 - - CASSLSSGVTEAFF TGTGCCAGCAGCTTGTCGTCGGGGGTCACCGAAGCTTTCTTT
TRBJ2-5 TRBV11-3 - many CASSQTEQETQYF TGTGCCAGCAGCCAGACAGAACAAGAGACCCAGTACTTC
TRBJ2-5 TRBV10-3 - many CAISERVAETQYF TGTGCCATCAGTGAAAGGGTGGCAGAGACCCAGTACTTC
TRBJ2-7 TRBV6-5 - - CASSYEVWGVEQYF TGTGCCAGCAGTTACGAGGTCTGGGGGGTCGAGCAGTACTTC
TRBJ2-4 TRBV5-1 - many CASSTGYGKNIQYF TGCGCCAGCAGCACAGGGTATGGCAAAAACATTCAGTACTTC
TRBJ2-3 TRBV20-1 - - CSASYRRDTQYF TGCAGTGCTAGTTACAGGAGGGATACGCAGTATTTT
TRBJ2-2 TRBV24-1 TRBD1 - CATSDRPGQGLAGELFF TGTGCCACCAGTGATCGTCCGGGACAGGGTTTAGCCGGGGAGCTGTTTTTT
TRBJ1-1 TRBV4-1 - - CASSQVVNAAEAFF TGCGCCAGCAGCCAAGTAGTAAACGCCGCTGAAGCTTTCTTT
TRBJ1-4 TRBV2 TRBD1 many CASRSGGKEKLFF TGTGCCAGCAGGTCAGGGGGAAAGGAAAAACTGTTTTTT
TRBJ2-7 TRBV4-1 TRBD1 many CASSPRQGPYEQYF TGTGCCAGCAGCCCTCGACAGGGGCCTTACGAGCAGTACTTC
TRBJ2-7 TRBV10-3 TRBD1 many CAISATGTENEQYF TGTGCCATCAGTGCCACCGGGACAGAAAACGAGCAGTACTTC
TRBJ2-5 TRBV5-1 - few CASSFKPPGQRQETQYF TGCGCCAGCAGCTTTAAGCCCCCCGGACAGCGACAAGAGACCCAGTACTTC
TRBJ2-7 TRBV11-2 TRBD2 - CASSLVGLAGVAVEQYF TGTGCCAGCAGCTTAGTAGGCCTAGCGGGAGTGGCGGTCGAGCAGTACTTC
TRBJ2-7 TRBV10-3 - many CAISGVDLSPGQYF TGTGCCATCAGTGGTGTGGATCTCTCTCCGGGGCAGTACTTC
TRBJ2-2 TRBV10-2 - many CATRTGTTDTGELFF TGCGCCACCCGAACCGGGACCACTGACACCGGGGAGCTGTTTTTT
TRBJ2-6 TRBV6-1 - many CASRPVGLMFSGANVLTF TGTGCCAGCAGACCCGTAGGGCTAATGTTCTCTGGGGCCAACGTCCTGACTTTC
TRBJ1-2 TRBV19 - - CASSIVGGDGYTF TGTGCCAGTAGTATTGTCGGGGGCGATGGCTACACCTTC
TRBJ2-5 TRBV25-1 - - CASSAPPTRGRETQYF TGTGCCAGCAGTGCCCCTCCGACTAGGGGGCGGGAGACCCAGTACTTC